A single sample is the source of the 30 T cell receptor beta chains below, sequenced in a study of blood T cells in healthy people across ages. The authors ran a second PCR of about 7 to 11 cycles using a sample-barcoded 5' primer and a J-beta primer mix. TCRdb processed the 5' RACE reads anew with MiXCR; each CDR3 protein has one entry. The sample lists some 640,000 distinct CDR3 sequences, about 28% seen once, with around a sixth in the top ten. Sequencing used blood. The receptors shown here come from a woman of 80 years or more in good health.

The V and J genes are TRBV20-1 and TRBJ1-1; D is ambiguous. Trimming cost V 0 bases and J 7 bases, with 6 bases left between them. Germline-derived CDR1 and CDR2 are DFQATT and SNEGSKA (reference sequence). The CDR3 is 11 amino acids. CDR3 sequence reads: CSARDPSEAFF. The CDR3 nucleotides read TGCAGTGCTAGAGATCCGAGTGAAGCTTTCTTT.

The chain recombines TRBV24-1 with TRBJ2-1; D possibly corresponds to TRBD1 (6 bases). This CDR3 contains 17 residues. Germline V gene lookup returns CDR1 KGHDR and CDR2 SFDVKD. With 2 bases removed from V and 0 bases from J, the gap between germline ends came to 13 bases. The CDR3 loop is CATSDSLIGGSYNEQFF. The CDR3 DNA reads TGTGCCACCAGTGATTCCCTTATAGGGGGCTCCTACAATGAGCAGTTCTTC.

The CDR3 nucleotides are TGTGCCAGCAATCCCCCAGGAAGCGGCCAAGAGACCCAGTACTTC. Residues: CASNPPGSGQETQYF. The rearrangement uses TRBV25-1 and TRBJ2-5, with D perhaps matching TRBD2 (5 bases). Trimming took 7 bases from V and 1 from J, leaving 16 bases between them. The CDR3 is made up of 15 amino acids. CDR1 is MGHDK and CDR2 is SYGVNS in the germline V gene.

This clonotype was detected ten times or more. The chain carries TRBV5-1 and TRBJ2-1; tentatively, D is TRBD2 (6 bases). The CDR3 runs 13 residues. The V end lost 1 base, the J end lost 5 bases, and 7 bases lay between the germline ends. Germline V gene data show CDR1 as SGHRS and CDR2 as YFSETQ. The CDR3 reads CASSLWTNNEQFF. Here the CDR3 DNA reads TGCGCCAGCAGCTTGTGGACTAACAATGAGCAGTTCTTC.

The chain uses TRBV29-1 and TRBJ2-2; 12 positions match TRBD1. Germline V lookup: CDR1 SQVTM, CDR2 ANQGSEA. V was clipped by 7 bases and J by 6 bases; unmatched bases: 15. The CDR3 covers 17 residues. The CDR3 DNA reads TGCAGCGGGTCCTTACCGGGACAGGGGGCAAGAGCCGGGGAGCTGTTTTTT. Residues: CSGSLPGQGARAGELFF.

This clonotype was counted at least ten times. The chain combines TRBV20-1 with TRBJ2-7, with 13 bases lining up with TRBD2. The length of the CDR3 is 16 residues. Germline CDR1 DFQATT, CDR2 SNEGSKA (reference sequence). The ends lost 5 bases at V and 3 bases at J; junction bases unmatched: 10. The CDR3 sequence is CSAHPVGLAGNYEQYF. In nucleotides, the CDR3 is TGCAGTGCTCACCCCGTGGGACTAGCGGGAAACTACGAGCAGTACTTC.

The chain recombines TRBV30 with TRBJ1-4, with TRBD1 matching over 7 bases. The CDR3 runs to 13 residues. J lost 5 bases, V lost 8 bases, and 8 bases had no gene match. Germline V gene sequence: CDR1 GTSNPN, CDR2 SVGIG (reference sequence). CDR3 in amino acids: CAITGTENEKLFF. DNA of the CDR3: TGTGCCATTACCGGGACAGAAAATGAAAAACTGTTTTTT.

The rearrangement joins TRBV20-1 to TRBJ2-1; 10 nucleotides line up with TRBD1. The J segment lost 7 bases and the V segment lost 4 bases, leaving 10 bases of the junction unmatched. The CDR3 is 15 residues long. Germline V gives CDR1 DFQATT, CDR2 SNEGSKA (reference sequence). CDR3 in DNA: TGCAGTGCTAACCCCGGGACAGGGGTTTTGAATGAGCAGTTCTTC. This codes for CSANPGTGVLNEQFF.

This clonotype was detected a few times. V usage is TRBV5-1 and J usage is TRBJ1-1, with a tentative D call TRBD1 (6 bases). The CDR3 has 17 residues. The germline CDR1 and CDR2 sequences are SGHRS and YFSETQ. Trimming shortened V by 0 bases and J by 1 base, and 16 bases separated the two germline ends. The CDR3 DNA sequence: TGCGCCAGCAGCTTGGGCGTCGACAGGTTCGAGAACACTGAAGCTTTCTTT. This codes for CASSLGVDRFENTEAFF.

At least ten counts were recorded for this clonotype. This chain connects TRBV6-6 to TRBJ2-6, with 8 bases that match TRBD1. The germline gives CDR1 MNHNY, CDR2 SVGAGI (reference sequence). This CDR3 has 17 residues. Trimming removed 11 bases from V and 3 bases from J; junction bases left unmatched: 15. The CDR3 sequence: CALRAEDRVFGANVLTF. The CDR3 region has the DNA TGTGCCCTAAGGGCGGAGGACAGGGTGTTTGGGGCCAACGTCCTGACTTTC.

Points on this clonotype: A much larger clone lies a single base off, so this may be a read error. This sequence joins TRBV28 and TRBJ1-5; D may be TRBD1 (5 bases). This CDR3 is 14 amino acids long. The V gene's germline CDR1 is MDHEN and CDR2 SYDVKM. The CDR3 loop is CASKEQWGNQPEHF. Written as DNA, the CDR3 is TGTGCCAGCAAGGAACAATGGGGCAATCAGCCCGAGCATTTT.

The CDR3 DNA follows: TGTGCCAGCAGCTCCTGGGGAGGTGGGGAGCTGTTTTTT. Translation: CASSSWGGGELFF. The gene calls are TRBV7-2 and TRBJ2-2; the D gene is possibly TRBD2 (6 bases). The V gene lost 4 bases and the J gene lost 8 bases, with 11 bases spanning the gap. Germline V gene data show CDR1 as SGHTA and CDR2 as FQGNSA. The CDR3 contains 13 residues.

Worth noting for this clonotype: This may stem from a read error, because a much larger clone lies one nucleotide away. This chain connects TRBV6-5 to TRBJ1-2; TRBD1 might be the D (5 bases). Per germline, CDR1 MNHEY and CDR2 SVGAGI. V shed 2 bases and J shed 5 bases, with 12 bases lying between them. The CDR3 contains 14 residues. CDR3 loop: CASSYDREGYGYTF. DNA for the CDR3: TGTGCCAGCAGTTACGACAGAGAGGGGTATGGCTACACCTTC.

V is TRBV7-3 and J is TRBJ1-2, with D possibly being TRBD1 (5 bases). The CDR3 extends over 14 amino acids. The V gene's germline CDR1 is SGHTA and CDR2 FQGTGA. Trimming removed 3 bases from V and 5 bases from J, with 13 bases in between. The CDR3 DNA reads as TGTGCCAGCAGCTTGGCCCCCGGGGGGTATGGCTACACCTTC. Its protein product is CASSLAPGGYGYTF.

This clonotype was detected many times. The chain couples TRBV9 to TRBJ1-4; D remains ambiguous. The V and J ends lost 5 bases and 0 bases respectively, with 11 bases between them. The CDR3 length is 15 residues. Germline V lookup: CDR1 SGDLS, CDR2 YYNGEE. In nucleotides, the CDR3 is TGTGCCAGCAGTGGTGGGCCCGCAACTAATGAAAAACTGTTTTTT. Translation gives CASSGGPATNEKLFF. The full variable domain, with the rest looked up from reference TRBV9 and TRBJ1-4, is DSGVTQTPKHLITATGQRVTLRCSPRSGDLSVYWYQQSLDQGLQFLIQYYNGEERAKGNILERFSAQQFPDLHSELNLSSLELGDSALYFCASSGGPATNEKLFFGSGTQLSVL.

This clonotype showed up many times. The chain carries TRBV10-3 and TRBJ1-4; D is undetermined. Germline lookup yields CDR1 ENHRY and CDR2 SYGVKD. The length of the CDR3 is 17 residues. The V end was cut by 0 bases, the J end by 7 bases, with 18 bases between. The CDR3 DNA sequence: TGTGCCATCAGTGAGTCGAATCAAAGGGATAAAGGTGAAAAACTGTTTTTT. The encoded protein is CAISESNQRDKGEKLFF.

This chain joins TRBV12-5 and TRBJ1-5; 9 bases match TRBD1. This CDR3 region has 16 residues. V gave up 0 bases and J gave up 9 bases; unmatched junction bases: 9. Looked up from germline, CDR1 is LGHNT and CDR2 is FRNRAP. The CDR3 DNA follows: TGTGCTAGTGGTTTGGTTACCGGGACAGGGACCCCGCCCCAGCATTTT. It is translated as CASGLVTGTGTPPQHF.

The sample holds a few counts of this clonotype. J is TRBJ1-3 and V is TRBV2, with D unresolved. CDR1 is SNHLY and CDR2 is FYNNEI in the germline V gene. Trimming took off 4 bases at V and 0 bases at J, with 10 bases between the two ends. This CDR3 spans 15 amino acids. The CDR3 here is CASSGGGYSGNTIYF. CDR3 in DNA: TGTGCCAGCAGTGGCGGCGGATACTCTGGAAACACCATATATTTT.

This clonotype was observed a handful of times. This sequence may be a read error, since a much larger clone differs from it by one base. The chain combines TRBV3-1 with TRBJ2-7; D possibly corresponds to TRBD2 (5 bases). CDR1 is LGHDT, CDR2 YNNKEL, per germline (reference sequence). Trimming pared 1 base from V and 5 bases from J, leaving 15 bases between. The CDR3 runs 15 residues. CDR3 in amino acids: CASSQGGRTQDEQYF. In nucleotides, the CDR3 is TGTGCCAGCAGCCAAGGTGGTCGGACTCAGGACGAGCAGTACTTC.

About this clonotype itself: A much larger clone differs from this one at a single base, so this may be a read error. V and J are TRBV13 and TRBJ2-5; 10 bases are shared with TRBD2. Germline CDR1 PRHDT, CDR2 FYEKMQ (reference sequence). The CDR3 contains 17 residues. The junction had 9 bases not matched to a gene; V was cut back by 0 bases and J by 5 bases. CDR3 residues: CASSLGESGGATETQYF. CDR3 DNA sequence: TGTGCCAGCAGCTTAGGCGAGAGCGGGGGGGCCACTGAGACCCAGTACTTC.

This clonotype was seen ten or more times. The gene calls are TRBV7-2 and TRBJ2-7; 14 positions agree with TRBD2. CDR3 length: 20 amino acids. The junction had 11 bases not matched to a gene; V was cut back by 1 base and J by 0 bases. Germline assignment: CDR1 SGHTA and CDR2 FQGNSA. The CDR3 coding sequence is TGTGCCAGCAGCTTAGGGACTAGCGGGGGGTTACCCAGGAGCTCCTACGAGCAGTACTTC. This sequence encodes CASSLGTSGGLPRSSYEQYF.

This clonotype occurred many times. This rearrangement joins TRBV9 to TRBJ1-2, with D perhaps matching TRBD1 (5 bases). The CDR3 spans 15 residues. V was cut by 0 bases and J by 6 bases, with 15 bases left in between. Looked up from germline, CDR1 is SGDLS and CDR2 is YYNGEE. CDR3 sequence (DNA): TGTGCCAGCAGCGTAGAGGAGGGGTACTCACATGGCTACACCTTC. The encoded protein is CASSVEEGYSHGYTF.

CDR3 sequence: CASSYHRISGRSSYEQYF. CDR3 DNA: TGTGCCAGCAGTTATCATCGTATTAGCGGGAGGAGCTCCTACGAGCAGTACTTC. The gene calls are TRBV6-5 and TRBJ2-5, with 10 bases matching TRBD2. The J call may be faulty, since TRBJ2-7 better matches the DNA end. Germline V gene lookup returns CDR1 MNHEY and CDR2 SVGAGI. CDR3 length: 18 amino acids.

This clonotype was found many times. The V and J genes are TRBV6-5 and TRBJ2-1; 9 bases agree with TRBD1. The CDR3 length is 14 residues. Germline V CDR1 and CDR2: MNHEY, SVGAGI. V lost 7 bases and J lost 1; bases outside the gene matches: 2. This chain's CDR3 is CASKGTGSYNEQFF. CDR3 coding DNA: TGTGCCAGCAAGGGGACAGGGTCCTACAATGAGCAGTTCTTC.

For this clonotype: It may be a read error: a sequence one base away is much more abundant. The chain employs TRBV19 and TRBJ2-1; D unresolved. The germline CDR1 and CDR2 sequences are LNHDA and SQIVND (reference sequence). The CDR3 runs 12 residues. CDR3 in amino acids: CTSSLFPNEQFF. The CDR3 DNA reads TGTACCAGTAGCCTATTTCCCAATGAGCAGTTCTTC.

This clonotype was picked up a small number of times. Given a much more abundant clone one base away, this may be a read error. The J gene is TRBJ2-3, the V gene TRBV20-1, with unresolved D. This CDR3 has 13 amino acids. V was pared by 0 bases and J by 6 bases, with 10 bases between. Germline V gene data show CDR1 as DFQATT and CDR2 as SNEGSKA (reference sequence). In nucleotides, the CDR3 is TGCAGTGCTAGAGATCGAAGGAGCGATACGCAGTATTTT. This gives the protein CSARDRRSDTQYF.

The chain couples TRBV3-1 to TRBJ1-2; 11 positions agree with TRBD1. CDR3 length: 17 residues. Germline assignment: CDR1 LGHDT and CDR2 YNNKEL (reference sequence). The V segment lost 1 base and the J segment 7 bases; nucleotides outside the gene matches: 11. In DNA, the CDR3 is TGTGCCAGCAGCCAAGGAGGGACAGGGGGTTCTTCGCGTGGCTACACCTTC. Encoded protein: CASSQGGTGGSSRGYTF.

The J gene is TRBJ1-6, the V gene TRBV19; 8 bases map to TRBD1. V dropped 6 bases and J dropped 7; count of bases not matched to a gene: 8. Germline CDR1 LNHDA, CDR2 SQIVND (reference sequence). CDR3 length: 15 residues. The CDR3 DNA reads as TGTGCCAGTAGCGGCGACAGGGGTTTGAATTCACCCCTCCACTTT. This codes for CASSGDRGLNSPLHF.

Regarding this clonotype: This may arise from a read error, as a much more abundant clone is one base away. The rearrangement joins TRBV7-2 to TRBJ1-4; 7 nucleotides match TRBD1. Germline V gene lookup returns CDR1 SGHTA and CDR2 FQGNSA. This CDR3 has 15 amino acids. DNA for the CDR3: TGTGCCGGCAGCCTCTCTTCAGGGGGTGGTGAAAAACTGTTTTTT. Protein sequence: CAGSLSSGGGEKLFF.

This clonotype was seen ten or more times. The rearrangement uses TRBV20-1 and TRBJ2-7; 8 bases match TRBD2. CDR1 is DFQATT, CDR2 SNEGSKA, per germline (reference sequence). This CDR3 contains 14 residues. V was clipped by 7 bases and J by 2 bases; unmatched bases: 10. The CDR3 DNA sequence: TGCAGTGTGCAACCGGGACTAGGGACCTACGAGCAGTACTTC. The encoded protein is CSVQPGLGTYEQYF.